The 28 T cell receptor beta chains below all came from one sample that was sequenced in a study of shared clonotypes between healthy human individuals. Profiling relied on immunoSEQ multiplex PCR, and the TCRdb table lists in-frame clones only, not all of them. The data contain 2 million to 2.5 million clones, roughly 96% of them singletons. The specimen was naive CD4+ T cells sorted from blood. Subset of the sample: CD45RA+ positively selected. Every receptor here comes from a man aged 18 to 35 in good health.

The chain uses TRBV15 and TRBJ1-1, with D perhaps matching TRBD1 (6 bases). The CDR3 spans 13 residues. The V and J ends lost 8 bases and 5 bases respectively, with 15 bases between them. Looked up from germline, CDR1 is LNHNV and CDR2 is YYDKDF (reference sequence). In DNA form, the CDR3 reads TGTGCCACCGGATCGGGGGGCTGGACTGAAGCTTTCTTT. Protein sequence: CATGSGGWTEAFF.

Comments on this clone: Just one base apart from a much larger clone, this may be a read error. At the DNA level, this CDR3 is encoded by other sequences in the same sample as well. Here the CDR3 reads CASSQGDDSRTVLF. The CDR3 DNA reads as TGTGCCAGCAGCCAAGGTGACGATAGCCGGACGGTTCTCTTT. The gene calls are TRBV4-1 and TRBJ1-2; D not certain. The CDR3 is 14 residues long. The V gene's germline CDR1 is MGHRA and CDR2 YSYEKL.

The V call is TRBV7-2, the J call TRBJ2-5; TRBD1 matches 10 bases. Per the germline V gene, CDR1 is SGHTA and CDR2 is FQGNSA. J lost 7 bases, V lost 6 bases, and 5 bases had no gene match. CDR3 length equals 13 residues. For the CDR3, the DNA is TGTGCCAGCAGTCCCGGGACAGGGGTGACCCAGTACTTC. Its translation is CASSPGTGVTQYF.

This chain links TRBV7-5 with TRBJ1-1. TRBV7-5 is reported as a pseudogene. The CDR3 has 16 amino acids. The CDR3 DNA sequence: TGTGCCAGAAGCAGGGGAGACGGGCACATGAACACTGAAGCTTTCTTT. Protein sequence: CARSRGDGHMNTEAFF.

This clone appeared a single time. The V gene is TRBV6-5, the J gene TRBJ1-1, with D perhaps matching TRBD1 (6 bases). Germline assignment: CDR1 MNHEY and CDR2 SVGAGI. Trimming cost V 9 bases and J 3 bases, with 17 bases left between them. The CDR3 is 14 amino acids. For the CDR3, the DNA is TGTGCCAGTACGGCAGGGGCAATTGACACTGAAGCTTTCTTT. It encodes CASTAGAIDTEAFF.

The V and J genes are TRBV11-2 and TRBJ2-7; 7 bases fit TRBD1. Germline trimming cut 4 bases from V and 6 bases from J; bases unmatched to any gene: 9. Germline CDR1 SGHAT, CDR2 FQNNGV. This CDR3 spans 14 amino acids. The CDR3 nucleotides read TGTGCCAGCAGCTCCTCTACCACAGGGGTCGAGCAGTACTTC. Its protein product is CASSSSTTGVEQYF.

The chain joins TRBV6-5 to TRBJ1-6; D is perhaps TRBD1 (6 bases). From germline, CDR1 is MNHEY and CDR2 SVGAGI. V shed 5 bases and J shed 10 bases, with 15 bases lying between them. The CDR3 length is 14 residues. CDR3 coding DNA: TGTGCCAGCAGTCGCTGGGACAATCAATCACCCCTCCACTTT. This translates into CASSRWDNQSPLHF.

CDR3: CASSLAALDNEQFF. In nucleotides, the CDR3 is TGTGCCAGCAGCTTAGCAGCTTTGGACAATGAGCAGTTCTTC. This rearrangement joins TRBV7-2 to TRBJ2-1; no clear D gene. Germline assignment: CDR1 SGHTA and CDR2 FQGNSA. The CDR3 is 14 residues long. V gave up 0 bases and J gave up 5 bases, with 8 bases separating them.

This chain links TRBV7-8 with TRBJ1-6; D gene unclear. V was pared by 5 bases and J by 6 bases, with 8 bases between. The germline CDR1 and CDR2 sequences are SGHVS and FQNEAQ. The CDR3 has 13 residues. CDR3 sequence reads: CASSARGNSPLHF. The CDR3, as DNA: TGTGCCAGCAGCGCACGGGGTAATTCACCCCTCCACTTT.

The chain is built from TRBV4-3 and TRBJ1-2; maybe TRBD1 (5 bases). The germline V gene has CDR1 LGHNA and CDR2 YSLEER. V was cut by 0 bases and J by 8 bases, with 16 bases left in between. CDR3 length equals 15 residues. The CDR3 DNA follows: TGCGCCAGCAGCCAAGAAAGTCAGGGCGGTCGCGGCTACACCTTC. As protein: CASSQESQGGRGYTF.

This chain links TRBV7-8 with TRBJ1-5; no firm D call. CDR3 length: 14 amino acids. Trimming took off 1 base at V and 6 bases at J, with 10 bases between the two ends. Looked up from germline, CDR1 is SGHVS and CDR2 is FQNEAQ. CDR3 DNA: TGTGCCAGCAGCTTAGTCCCCTCGGGTCAGCCCCAGCATTTT. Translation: CASSLVPSGQPQHF.

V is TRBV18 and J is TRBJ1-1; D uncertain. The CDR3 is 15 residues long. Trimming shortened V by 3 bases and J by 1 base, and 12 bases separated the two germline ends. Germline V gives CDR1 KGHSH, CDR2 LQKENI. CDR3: CASSPGDHPNTEAFF. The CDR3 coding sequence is TGTGCCAGCTCACCGGGCGACCACCCGAACACTGAAGCTTTCTTT.

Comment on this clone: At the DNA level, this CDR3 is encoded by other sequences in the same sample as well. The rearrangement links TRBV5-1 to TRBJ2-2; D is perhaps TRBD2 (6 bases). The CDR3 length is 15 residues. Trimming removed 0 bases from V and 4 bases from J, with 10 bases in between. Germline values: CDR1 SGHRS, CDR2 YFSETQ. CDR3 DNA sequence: TGCGCCAGCAGCTTGGAAGGGCGGGGCACCGGGGAGCTGTTTTTT. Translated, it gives CASSLEGRGTGELFF.

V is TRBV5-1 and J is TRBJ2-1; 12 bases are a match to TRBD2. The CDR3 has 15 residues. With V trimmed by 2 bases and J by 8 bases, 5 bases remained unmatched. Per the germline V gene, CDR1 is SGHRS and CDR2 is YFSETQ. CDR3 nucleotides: TGCGCCAGCAGCTTAAGACTAGCGGGAGACGATGAGCAGTTCTTC. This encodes CASSLRLAGDDEQFF. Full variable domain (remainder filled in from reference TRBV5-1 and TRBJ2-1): KAGVTQTPRYLIKTRGQQVTLSCSPISGHRSVSWYQQTPGQGLQFLFEYFSETQRNKGNFPGRFSGRQFSNSRSEMNVSTLELGDSALYLCASSLRLAGDDEQFFGPGTRLTVL.

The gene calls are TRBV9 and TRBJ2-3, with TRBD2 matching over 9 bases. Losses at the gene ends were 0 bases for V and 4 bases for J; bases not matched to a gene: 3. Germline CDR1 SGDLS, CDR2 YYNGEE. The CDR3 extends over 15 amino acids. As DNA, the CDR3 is TGTGCCAGCAGCGTAGGCGGGAGGGTCCCAGATACGCAGTATTTT. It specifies CASSVGGRVPDTQYF. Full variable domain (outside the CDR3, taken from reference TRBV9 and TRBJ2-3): DSGVTQTPKHLITATGQRVTLRCSPRSGDLSVYWYQQSLDQGLQFLIQYYNGEERAKGNILERFSAQQFPDLHSELNLSSLELGDSALYFCASSVGGRVPDTQYFGPGTRLTVL.

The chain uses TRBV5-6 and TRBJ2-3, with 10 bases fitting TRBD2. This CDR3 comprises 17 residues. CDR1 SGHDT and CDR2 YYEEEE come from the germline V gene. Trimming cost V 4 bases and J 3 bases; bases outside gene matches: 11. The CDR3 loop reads CASSMGRASGRTDTQYF. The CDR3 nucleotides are TGTGCCAGCAGCATGGGGAGGGCTAGCGGGAGAACAGATACGCAGTATTTT.

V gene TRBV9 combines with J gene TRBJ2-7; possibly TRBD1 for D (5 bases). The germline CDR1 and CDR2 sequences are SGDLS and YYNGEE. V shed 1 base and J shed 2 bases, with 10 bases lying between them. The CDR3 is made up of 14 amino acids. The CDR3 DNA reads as TGTGCCAGCAGCGTAAAACAGGAAACCTACGAGCAGTACTTC. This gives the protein CASSVKQETYEQYF.

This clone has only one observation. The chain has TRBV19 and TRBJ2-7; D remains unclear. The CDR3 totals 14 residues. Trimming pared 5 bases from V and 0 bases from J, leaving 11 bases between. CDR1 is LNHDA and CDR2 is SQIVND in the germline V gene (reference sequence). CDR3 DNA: TGTGCCAGTAGTGCCGCGATGAGCTCCTACGAGCAGTACTTC. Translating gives CASSAAMSSYEQYF.

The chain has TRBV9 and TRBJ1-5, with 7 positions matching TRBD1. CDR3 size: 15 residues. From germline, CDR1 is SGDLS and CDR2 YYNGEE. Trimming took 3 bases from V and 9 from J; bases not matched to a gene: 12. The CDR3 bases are TGTGCCAGCAGCGCTGGGACAGAGGGTAGCGGGCCCCAGCATTTT. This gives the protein CASSAGTEGSGPQHF.

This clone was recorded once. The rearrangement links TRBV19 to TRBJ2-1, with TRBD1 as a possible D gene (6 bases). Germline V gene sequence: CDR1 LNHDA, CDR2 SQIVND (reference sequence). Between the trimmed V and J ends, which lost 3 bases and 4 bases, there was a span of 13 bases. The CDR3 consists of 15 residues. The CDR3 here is CASSITGIPYNEQFF. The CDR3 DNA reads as TGTGCCAGTAGTATCACAGGGATACCGTACAATGAGCAGTTCTTC. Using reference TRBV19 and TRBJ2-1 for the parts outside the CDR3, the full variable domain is DGGITQSPKYLFRKEGQNVTLSCEQNLNHDAMYWYRQDPGQGLRLIYYSQIVNDFQKGDIAEGYSVSREKKESFPLTVTSAQKNPTAFYLCASSITGIPYNEQFFGPGTRLTVL.

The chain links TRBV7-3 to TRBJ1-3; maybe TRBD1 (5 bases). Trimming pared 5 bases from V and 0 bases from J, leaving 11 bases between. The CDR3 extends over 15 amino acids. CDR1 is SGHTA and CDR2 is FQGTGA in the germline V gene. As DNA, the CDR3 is TGTGCCAGCAGCCAGGGAGGAACCTCTGGAAACACCATATATTTT. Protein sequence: CASSQGGTSGNTIYF.

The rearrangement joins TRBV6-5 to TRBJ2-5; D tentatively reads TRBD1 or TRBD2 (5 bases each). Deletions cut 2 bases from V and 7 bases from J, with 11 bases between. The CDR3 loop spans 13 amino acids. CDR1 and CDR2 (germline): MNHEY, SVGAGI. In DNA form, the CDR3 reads TGTGCCAGCAGTTACGTTGGTGGGGGGACCCAGTACTTC. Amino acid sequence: CASSYVGGGTQYF.

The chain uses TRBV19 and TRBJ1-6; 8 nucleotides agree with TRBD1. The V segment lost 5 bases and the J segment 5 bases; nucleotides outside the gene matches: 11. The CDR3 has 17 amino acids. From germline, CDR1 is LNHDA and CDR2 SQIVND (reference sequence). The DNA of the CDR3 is TGTGCCAGTAGTTGGACAGGGCCTGCTACCAATAATTCACCCCTCCACTTT. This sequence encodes CASSWTGPATNNSPLHF.

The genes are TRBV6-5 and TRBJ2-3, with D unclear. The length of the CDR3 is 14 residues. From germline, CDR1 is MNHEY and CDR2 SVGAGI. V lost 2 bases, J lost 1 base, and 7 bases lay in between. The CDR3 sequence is CASSYGSGTDTQYF. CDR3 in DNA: TGTGCCAGCAGTTACGGATCGGGCACAGATACGCAGTATTTT.

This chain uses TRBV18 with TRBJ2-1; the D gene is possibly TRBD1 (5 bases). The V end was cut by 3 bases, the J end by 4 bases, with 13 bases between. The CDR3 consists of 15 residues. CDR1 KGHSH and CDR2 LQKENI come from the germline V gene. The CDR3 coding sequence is TGTGCCAGCTCACCTCCAGGGCGGTCGTACAATGAGCAGTTCTTC. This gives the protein CASSPPGRSYNEQFF.

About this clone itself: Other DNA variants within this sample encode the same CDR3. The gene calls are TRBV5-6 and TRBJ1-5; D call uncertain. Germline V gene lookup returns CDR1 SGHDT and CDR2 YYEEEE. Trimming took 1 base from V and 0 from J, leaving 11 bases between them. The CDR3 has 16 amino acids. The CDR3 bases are TGTGCCAGCAGCTTGTCCGGGAGGTATAGCAATCAGCCCCAGCATTTT. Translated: CASSLSGRYSNQPQHF. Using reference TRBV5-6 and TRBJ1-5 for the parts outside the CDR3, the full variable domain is DAGVTQSPTHLIKTRGQQVTLRCSPKSGHDTVSWYQQALGQGPQFIFQYYEEEERQRGNFPDRFSGHQFPNYSSELNVNALLLGDSALYLCASSLSGRYSNQPQHFGDGTRLSIL.

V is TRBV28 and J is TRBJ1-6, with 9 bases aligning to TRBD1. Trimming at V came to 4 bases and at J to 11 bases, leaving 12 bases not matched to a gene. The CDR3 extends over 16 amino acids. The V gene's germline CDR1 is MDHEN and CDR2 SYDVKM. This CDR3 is CASSSSTTGGTPPLHF. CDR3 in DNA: TGTGCCAGCAGTTCGTCCACGACAGGGGGGACACCACCCCTCCACTTT. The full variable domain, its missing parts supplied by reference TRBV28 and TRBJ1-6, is DVKVTQSSRYLVKRTGEKVFLECVQDMDHENMFWYRQDPGLGLRLIYFSYDVKMKEKGDIPEGYSVSREKKERFSLILESASTNQTSMYLCASSSSTTGGTPPLHFGNGTRLTVT.

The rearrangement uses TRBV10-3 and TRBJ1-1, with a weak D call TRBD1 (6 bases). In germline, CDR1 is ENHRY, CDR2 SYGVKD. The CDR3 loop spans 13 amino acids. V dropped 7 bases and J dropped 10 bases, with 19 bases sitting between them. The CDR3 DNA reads TGTGCCATCAACGACCAGGGGAACCCGGCAGCTTTCTTT. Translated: CAINDQGNPAAFF.